The 20 T cell receptor beta chains below all came from one sample that was sequenced in a study of blood T cells in healthy people across ages. Combining a sample-barcoded 5' primer with a J-beta primer mix, a second PCR ran for about 7 to 11 cycles. Each CDR3 protein is one row after TCRdb ran MiXCR on the 5' RACE reads. The sample has 550,000 to 800,000 distinct CDR3 sequences, about a third seen once. Sequences were obtained from blood. These receptors were obtained from an elderly woman in good health.

The gene calls are TRBV7-2 and TRBJ2-1, with 9 bases identical to TRBD2. CDR3 length equals 20 residues. Trimming at V came to 5 bases and at J to 0 bases, leaving 17 bases not matched to a gene. Germline lookup yields CDR1 SGHTA and CDR2 FQGNSA. CDR3 nucleotides: TGTGCCAGCAGCCTAACCCGGGGACTAGCAGGCTCAAGCTCCTACAATGAGCAGTTCTTC. This gives the protein CASSLTRGLAGSSSYNEQFF.

This chain links TRBV28 with TRBJ1-2, with TRBD1 matching over 8 bases. The J segment lost 1 base and the V segment lost 6 bases, leaving 7 bases of the junction unmatched. CDR1 and CDR2 (germline): MDHEN, SYDVKM. The CDR3 sequence is 15 residues long. The CDR3 nucleotides read TGTGCCAGCAGCCACGGACAGGGAAATAACTATGGCTACACCTTC. Translating it yields CASSHGQGNNYGYTF.

Only a few counts were recorded for this clonotype. The V and J genes are TRBV6-2 or TRBV6-3 and TRBJ1-5; D remains unclear. Looked up from germline, CDR1 is MNHEY and CDR2 is SVGEGT. V dropped 6 bases and J dropped 0 bases, with 12 bases sitting between them. The length of the CDR3 is 15 residues. The CDR3 sequence: CASSPSGSSNQPQHF. In nucleotides, the CDR3 is TGTGCCAGCAGCCCCTCGGGAAGTAGCAATCAGCCCCAGCATTTT.

With regard to this clonotype: A single base separates this from a much larger clone, so it may be a read error. The genes are TRBV7-9 and TRBJ2-1, with D maybe TRBD2 (5 bases). Looked up from germline, CDR1 is SEHNR and CDR2 is FQNEAQ (reference sequence). The CDR3 consists of 16 residues. As DNA, the CDR3 is TGTGCCGGCAGTAGGACTGAGTTCCTCTCCTACAATGAGCAGTTCTTC. Translation gives CAGSRTEFLSYNEQFF. Filled out from reference TRBV7-9 and TRBJ2-1, the complete variable domain reads DTGVSQNPRHKITKRGQNVTFRCDPISEHNRLYWYRQTLGQGPEFLTYFQNEAQLEKSRLLSDRFSAERPKGSFSTLEIQRTEQGDSAMYLCAGSRTEFLSYNEQFFGPGTRLTVL.

Regarding this clonotype: With a much larger clone just one base away, this may be a read error. This chain connects TRBV27 to TRBJ2-3; 9 bases fit TRBD2. The CDR3 is 14 residues long. Germline V CDR1 and CDR2: MNHEY, SMNVEV (reference sequence). The CDR3, as DNA: TGTGCCAGTGCTAGGAGCGGGGGGCCAGATACGCGGTATTTT. Amino acid sequence: CASARSGGPDTRYF.

This clonotype was counted a few times. One end of the junction is discordant with germline, which a read error may explain. The J gene is TRBJ2-1, the V gene TRBV20-1, with D hard to call. The CDR3 is 11 amino acids. CDR1 and CDR2 from the germline V gene are DFQATT and SNEGSKA (reference sequence). CDR3 in amino acids: CSASYLNEQVF. CDR3 nucleotides: TGCAGTGCAAGTTATCTCAATGAGCAGGTCTTC.

This clonotype has ten or more counts. This chain connects TRBV6-2 or TRBV6-3 to TRBJ2-6; D is possibly TRBD1 or TRBD2 (5 bases each). The CDR3 loop spans 19 amino acids. V dropped 0 bases and J dropped 0 bases, with 15 bases sitting between them. Germline lookup yields CDR1 MNHEY and CDR2 SVGEGT. The CDR3 is CASSYSPGTENSGANVLTF. CDR3 coding DNA: TGTGCCAGCAGTTACTCACCGGGGACGGAGAACTCTGGGGCCAACGTCCTGACTTTC.

This clonotype occurred many times. The CDR3 reads CATSPRTGGVETQYF. The DNA for the CDR3 is TGTGCCACCAGCCCCCGGACAGGGGGAGTGGAGACCCAGTACTTC. This sequence joins TRBV15 and TRBJ2-5; 10 bases line up with TRBD1. J lost 5 bases, V lost 5 bases, and 8 bases had no gene match. CDR1 and CDR2 (germline): LNHNV, YYDKDF (reference sequence). The CDR3 sequence is 15 residues long.

This clonotype was recorded a few times. CDR3 sequence (DNA): TGTGCCAGCAGCTTCTCAGGGGGCTCTGGAAACACCATATATTTT. Translating it yields CASSFSGGSGNTIYF. The chain links TRBV5-5 to TRBJ1-3; 7 bases map to TRBD1. The CDR3 extends over 15 amino acids. With V trimmed by 2 bases and J by 0 bases, 2 bases remained unmatched. Germline assignment: CDR1 SGHKS and CDR2 YYEKEE (reference sequence).

The table lists this clonotype with many counts. CDR3 loop: CSATLVRVTGTEAFF. The CDR3 nucleotides read TGCAGTGCTACCTTAGTCAGGGTTACGGGCACTGAAGCTTTCTTT. J is TRBJ1-1 and V is TRBV20-1, with TRBD1 as a possible D gene (5 bases). The germline CDR1 and CDR2 sequences are DFQATT and SNEGSKA (reference sequence). This CDR3 contains 15 residues. V was pared by 4 bases and J by 4 bases, with 19 bases between.

The genes are TRBV24-1 and TRBJ1-1; 8 bases align to TRBD1. V dropped 5 bases and J dropped 7; count of bases not matched to a gene: 5. The CDR3 sequence is 13 residues long. Germline V gene sequence: CDR1 KGHDR, CDR2 SFDVKD. The CDR3 DNA follows: TGTGCCACCAGTGGTACAGGGGGGGGTGAAGCTTTCTTT. Translated, it gives CATSGTGGGEAFF.

As to this clonotype: A much larger clone differs from this one at a single base, so this may be a read error. The V and J genes are TRBV4-2 and TRBJ2-7, with D tentatively TRBD2 (6 bases). Germline CDR1 reads LGHNA; CDR2 reads YNFKEQ. This CDR3 comprises 14 residues. V dropped 0 bases and J dropped 7 bases, with 13 bases sitting between them. The CDR3: CASSQDPSRDEQYF. The CDR3 DNA follows: TGTGCCAGCAGCCAAGATCCATCGCGGGATGAGCAGTACTTC.

About this clonotype: This could be a read error, since a much larger clone is one nucleotide away. V is TRBV7-9 and J is TRBJ2-1, with no clear D. This CDR3 region has 11 residues. With 6 bases removed from V and 8 bases from J, the gap between germline ends came to 8 bases. Germline lookup yields CDR1 SEHNR and CDR2 FQNEAQ (reference sequence). CDR3 sequence reads: CASRFLDEQFF. In DNA form, the CDR3 reads TGTGCCAGCAGGTTCCTCGATGAGCAGTTCTTC.

This clonotype was observed many times. The gene calls are TRBV7-3 and TRBJ2-1, with TRBD2 identical over 10 bases. This CDR3 has 17 amino acids. The germline gives CDR1 SGHTA, CDR2 FQGTGA. The trim removed 5 bases at V and 0 bases at J, leaving 7 bases unmatched. The CDR3 region is CASSASGLAHSYNEQFF. The CDR3 nucleotides read TGTGCCAGCAGCGCTTCGGGACTAGCGCACTCCTACAATGAGCAGTTCTTC.

The genes are TRBV6-6 and TRBJ2-1, with 9 bases that match TRBD2. V lost 1 base and J lost 8; bases outside the gene matches: 6. Germline V gene lookup returns CDR1 MNHNY and CDR2 SVGAGI (reference sequence). This CDR3 has 15 amino acids. The DNA of the CDR3 is TGTGCCAGCAGTTACTATTCGGGACTAGCCCATGAGCAGTTCTTC. Its translation is CASSYYSGLAHEQFF.

This clonotype came up many times. The genes are TRBV27 and TRBJ1-2; 11 positions match TRBD1. V lost 5 bases and J lost 4; bases outside the gene matches: 9. CDR3 size: 16 residues. Per germline, CDR1 MNHEY and CDR2 SMNVEV (reference sequence). DNA of the CDR3: TGTGCCAGCAGTGAGGGGACAGGGGGAACTAGCTATGGCTACACCTTC. Translated, it gives CASSEGTGGTSYGYTF.

In its sample, this clonotype was seen many times. The chain recombines TRBV29-1 with TRBJ1-2; D is uncertain. Trimming stripped 6 bases from V and 3 bases from J, with 5 bases between. The CDR3 totals 10 residues. Germline lookup yields CDR1 SQVTM and CDR2 ANQGSEA. CDR3 sequence: CSVADYGYTF. The CDR3 coding sequence is TGCAGCGTGGCTGACTATGGCTACACCTTC.

Concerning this clonotype: An end of the junction does not agree with germline; a read error may underlie this. This chain links TRBV9 with TRBJ1-1; D gene uncertain. This CDR3 is 14 amino acids long. CDR1 and CDR2 (germline): SGDLS, YYNGEE. The CDR3 DNA reads as TGTGCCGGCAGCGTAGTTCCGGATTCGGGCGAAGCTTTCTTT. The encoded protein is CAGSVVPDSGEAFF.

The chain employs TRBV28 and TRBJ1-3; TRBD1 might be the D (6 bases). The CDR3 has 15 amino acids. V was cut by 0 bases and J by 1 base, with 7 bases left in between. Germline-derived CDR1 and CDR2 are MDHEN and SYDVKM. CDR3 DNA: TGTGCCAGCAGTTTATGGCAGGGGTCTGGAAACACCATATATTTT. This codes for CASSLWQGSGNTIYF.

In this sample, this clonotype turned up a few times. Possible read error: a much larger clone is one base away. This chain connects TRBV20-1 to TRBJ2-1; 12 bases fit TRBD2. The CDR3 is 16 residues long. CDR1 is DFQATT, CDR2 SNEGSKA, per germline (reference sequence). In DNA, the CDR3 is TGCAGTGCCACTTCTCTAGCGGGGGGGAACTACAATGAGCCGTTCTTC. It codes for CSATSLAGGNYNEPFF.